The clone carrying this T cell receptor beta chain was recorded many times. The antigen is undetermined. The sample originates from a study of spatial heterogeneity in lung cancer. CDR1 is MNHEY and CDR2 is SVGAGI in the germline V gene. The J segment lost 7 bases and the V segment lost 0 bases, leaving 4 bases of the junction unmatched. The CDR3 covers 14 residues. The library protocol tagged each TCR cDNA with a unique molecular identifier. MiXCR was run by TCRdb on the 5' RACE reads, yielding one entry per CDR3 protein. Here the sample spans about 9,200 distinct CDR3 sequences, roughly 8.4% being singletons. Overall study results and limits: Ubiquitous expanded TCR counts tracked ubiquitous nonsynonymous mutations, and regional counts tracked regional ones. Mutation counts in tumors were tracked by counts of expanded intratumoral alpha and beta TCRs.

Time point described: sample taken at primary tumor resection. Whole RNA obtained from tumor, nontumor lung or frozen PBMC underwent sequencing without sorting. The chain is built from TRBV6-5 and TRBJ2-3; 7 nucleotides match TRBD2. The origin of this receptor is a male donor with early-stage non-small cell lung cancer. The sample in question was lung tumor tissue, obtained at surgery. This CDR3 reads CASSYSAGRNTQYF. The CDR3 DNA is TGTGCCAGCAGTTACTCAGCGGGGCGAAATACGCAGTATTTT.